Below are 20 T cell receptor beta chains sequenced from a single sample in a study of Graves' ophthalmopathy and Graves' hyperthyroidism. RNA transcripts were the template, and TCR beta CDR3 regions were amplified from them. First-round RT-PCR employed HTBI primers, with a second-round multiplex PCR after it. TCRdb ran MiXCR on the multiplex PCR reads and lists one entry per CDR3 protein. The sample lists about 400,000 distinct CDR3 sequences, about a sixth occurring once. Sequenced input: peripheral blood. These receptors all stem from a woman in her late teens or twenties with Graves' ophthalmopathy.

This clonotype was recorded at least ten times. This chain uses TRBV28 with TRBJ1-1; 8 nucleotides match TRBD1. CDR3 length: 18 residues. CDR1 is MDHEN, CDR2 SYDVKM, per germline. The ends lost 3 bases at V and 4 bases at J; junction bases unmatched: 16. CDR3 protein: CASSFTPLGDRSRTEAFF. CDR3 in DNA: TGTGCCAGCAGTTTTACCCCACTAGGGGACAGGAGCCGCACTGAAGCTTTCTTT.

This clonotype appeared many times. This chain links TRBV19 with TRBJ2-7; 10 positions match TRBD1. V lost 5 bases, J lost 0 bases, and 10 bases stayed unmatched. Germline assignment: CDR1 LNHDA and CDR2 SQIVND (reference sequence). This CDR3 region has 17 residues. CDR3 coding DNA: TGTGCCAGTAGTCCACGGGACAGGGGACCGAACTCCTACGAGCAGTACTTC. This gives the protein CASSPRDRGPNSYEQYF.

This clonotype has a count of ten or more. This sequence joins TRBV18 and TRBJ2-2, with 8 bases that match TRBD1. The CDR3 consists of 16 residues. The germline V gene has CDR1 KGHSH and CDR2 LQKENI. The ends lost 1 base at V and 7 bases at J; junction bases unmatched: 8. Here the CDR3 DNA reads TGTGCCAGCTCACCACACAAGCAGGGGGCCGTCGGGGAGCTGTTTTTT. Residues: CASSPHKQGAVGELFF.

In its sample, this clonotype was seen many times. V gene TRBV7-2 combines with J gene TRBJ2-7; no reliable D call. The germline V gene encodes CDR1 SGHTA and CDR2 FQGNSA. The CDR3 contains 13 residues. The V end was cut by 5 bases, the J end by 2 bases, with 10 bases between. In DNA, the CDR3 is TGTGCCAGCAGCCTGTGGTGGACCTACGAGCAGTACTTC. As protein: CASSLWWTYEQYF.

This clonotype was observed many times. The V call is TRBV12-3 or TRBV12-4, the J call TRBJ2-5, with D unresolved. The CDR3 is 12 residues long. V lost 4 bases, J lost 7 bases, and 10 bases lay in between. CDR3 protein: CASSYSSGTQYF. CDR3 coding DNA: TGTGCCAGCAGTTACTCGTCTGGGACCCAGTACTTC.

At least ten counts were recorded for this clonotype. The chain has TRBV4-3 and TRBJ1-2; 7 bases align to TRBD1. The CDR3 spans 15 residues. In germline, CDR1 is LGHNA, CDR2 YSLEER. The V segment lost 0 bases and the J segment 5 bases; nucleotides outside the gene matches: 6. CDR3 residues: CASSQERDRVYGYTF. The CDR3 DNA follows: TGCGCCAGCAGCCAAGAAAGGGACAGAGTTTATGGCTACACCTTC.

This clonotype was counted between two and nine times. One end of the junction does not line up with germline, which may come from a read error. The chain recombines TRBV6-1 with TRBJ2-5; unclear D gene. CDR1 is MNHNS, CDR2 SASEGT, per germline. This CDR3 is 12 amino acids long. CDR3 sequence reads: CASSWAGETQYF. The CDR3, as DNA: TGCGCCAGCAGTTGGGCCGGGGAGACCCAGTACTTC.

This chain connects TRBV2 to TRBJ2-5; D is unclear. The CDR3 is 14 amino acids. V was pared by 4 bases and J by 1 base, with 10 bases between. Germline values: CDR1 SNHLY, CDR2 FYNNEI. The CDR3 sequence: CASSAGQPQETQYF. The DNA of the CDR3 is TGTGCCAGCAGTGCGGGCCAGCCCCAAGAGACCCAGTACTTC.

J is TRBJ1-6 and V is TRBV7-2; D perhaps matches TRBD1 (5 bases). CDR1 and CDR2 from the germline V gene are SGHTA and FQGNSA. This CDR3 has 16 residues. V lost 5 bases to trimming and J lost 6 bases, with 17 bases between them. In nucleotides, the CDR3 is TGTGCCAGCAGCGACAGAAAGAGAAGAAGTAATTCACCCCTCCACTTT. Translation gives CASSDRKRRSNSPLHF. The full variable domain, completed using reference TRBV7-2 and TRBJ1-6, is GAGVSQSPSNKVTEKGKDVELRCDPISGHTALYWYRQSLGQGLEFLIYFQGNSAPDKSGLPSDRFSAERTGGSVSTLTIQRTQQEDSAVYLCASSDRKRRSNSPLHFGNGTRLTVT.

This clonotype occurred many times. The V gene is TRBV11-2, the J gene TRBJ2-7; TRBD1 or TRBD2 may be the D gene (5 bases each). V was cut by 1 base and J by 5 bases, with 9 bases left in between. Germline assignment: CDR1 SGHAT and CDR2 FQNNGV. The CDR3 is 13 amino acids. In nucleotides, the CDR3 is TGTGCCAGCAGCTTAGGGGGGTTGGACGAGCAGTACTTC. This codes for CASSLGGLDEQYF.

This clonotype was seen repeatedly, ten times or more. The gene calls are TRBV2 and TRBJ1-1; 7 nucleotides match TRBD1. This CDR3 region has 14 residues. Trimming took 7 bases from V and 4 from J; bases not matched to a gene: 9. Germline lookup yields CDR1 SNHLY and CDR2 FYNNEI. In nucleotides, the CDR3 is TGTGCCAGCATCGAAGACAGGGTGAGCACTGAAGCTTTCTTT. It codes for CASIEDRVSTEAFF. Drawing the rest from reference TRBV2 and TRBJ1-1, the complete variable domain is EPEVTQTPSHQVTQMGQEVILRCVPISNHLYFYWYRQILGQKVEFLVSFYNNEISEKSEIFDDQFSVERPDGSNFTLKIRSTKLEDSAMYFCASIEDRVSTEAFFGQGTRLTVV.

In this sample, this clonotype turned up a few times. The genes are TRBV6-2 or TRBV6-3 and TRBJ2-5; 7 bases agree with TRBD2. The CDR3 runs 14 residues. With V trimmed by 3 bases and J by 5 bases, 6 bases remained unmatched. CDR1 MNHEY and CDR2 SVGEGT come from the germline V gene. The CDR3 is CASSYSGGWETQYF. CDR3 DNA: TGTGCCAGCAGTTATTCCGGGGGGTGGGAGACCCAGTACTTC.

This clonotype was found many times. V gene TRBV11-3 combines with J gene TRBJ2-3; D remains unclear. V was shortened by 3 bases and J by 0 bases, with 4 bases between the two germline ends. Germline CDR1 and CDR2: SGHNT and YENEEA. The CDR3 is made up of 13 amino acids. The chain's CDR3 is CASSLGSTDTQYF. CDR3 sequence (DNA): TGTGCCAGCAGCTTGGGAAGCACAGATACGCAGTATTTT.

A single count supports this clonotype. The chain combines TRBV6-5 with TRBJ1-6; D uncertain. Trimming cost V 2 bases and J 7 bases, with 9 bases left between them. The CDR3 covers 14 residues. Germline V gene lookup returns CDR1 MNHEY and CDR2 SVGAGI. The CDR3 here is CASSYVETNSPLHF. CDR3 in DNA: TGTGCCAGCAGTTACGTGGAAACCAATTCACCCCTCCACTTT.

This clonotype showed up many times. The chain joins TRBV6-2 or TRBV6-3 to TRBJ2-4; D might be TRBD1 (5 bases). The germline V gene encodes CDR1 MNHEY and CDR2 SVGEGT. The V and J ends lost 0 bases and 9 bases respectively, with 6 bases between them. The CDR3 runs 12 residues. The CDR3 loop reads CASSYSGRIQYF. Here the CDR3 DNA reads TGTGCCAGCAGTTACTCGGGGCGCATTCAGTACTTC.

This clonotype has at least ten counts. CDR3 sequence: CASSPQGSGYGYTF. Here the CDR3 DNA reads TGTGCCAGCAGTCCTCAGGGGAGTGGCTATGGCTACACCTTC. The genes are TRBV12-3 or TRBV12-4 and TRBJ1-2, with a possible D match to TRBD1 (6 bases). V shed 5 bases and J shed 4 bases, with 14 bases lying between them. The CDR3 has 14 amino acids.

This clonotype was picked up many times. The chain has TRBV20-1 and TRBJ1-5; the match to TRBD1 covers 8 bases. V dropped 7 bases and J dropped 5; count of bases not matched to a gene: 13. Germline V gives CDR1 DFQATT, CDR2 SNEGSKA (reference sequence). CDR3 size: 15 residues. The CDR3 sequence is CSVIAQGAQDQPQHF. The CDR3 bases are TGCAGTGTAATCGCCCAGGGGGCGCAGGATCAGCCCCAGCATTTT.

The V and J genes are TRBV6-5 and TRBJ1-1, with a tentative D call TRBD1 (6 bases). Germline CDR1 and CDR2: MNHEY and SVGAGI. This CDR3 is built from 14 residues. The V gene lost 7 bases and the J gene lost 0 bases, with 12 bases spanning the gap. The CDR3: CASNLQGMNTEAFF. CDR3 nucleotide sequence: TGTGCCAGCAATTTACAGGGTATGAACACTGAAGCTTTCTTT.

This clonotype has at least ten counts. The CDR3 loop reads CASSFTGGASTEAFF. The CDR3 bases are TGTGCCAGCAGTTTTACAGGGGGCGCGAGCACTGAAGCTTTCTTT. The chain joins TRBV28 to TRBJ1-1, with 9 nucleotides matching TRBD1. The CDR3 has 15 residues. Looked up from germline, CDR1 is MDHEN and CDR2 is SYDVKM. The ends lost 3 bases at V and 4 bases at J; junction bases unmatched: 6. Full variable domain (missing parts from reference TRBV28 and TRBJ1-1): DVKVTQSSRYLVKRTGEKVFLECVQDMDHENMFWYRQDPGLGLRLIYFSYDVKMKEKGDIPEGYSVSREKKERFSLILESASTNQTSMYLCASSFTGGASTEAFFGQGTRLTVV.

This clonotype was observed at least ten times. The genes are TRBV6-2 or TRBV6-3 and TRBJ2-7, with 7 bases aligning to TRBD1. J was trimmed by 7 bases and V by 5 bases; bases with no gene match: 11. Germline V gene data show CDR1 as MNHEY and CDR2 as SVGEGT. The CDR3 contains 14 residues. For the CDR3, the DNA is TGTGCCAGCAGTACTAGACAGGGCCGAGAAGAGCAGTACTTC. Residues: CASSTRQGREEQYF.